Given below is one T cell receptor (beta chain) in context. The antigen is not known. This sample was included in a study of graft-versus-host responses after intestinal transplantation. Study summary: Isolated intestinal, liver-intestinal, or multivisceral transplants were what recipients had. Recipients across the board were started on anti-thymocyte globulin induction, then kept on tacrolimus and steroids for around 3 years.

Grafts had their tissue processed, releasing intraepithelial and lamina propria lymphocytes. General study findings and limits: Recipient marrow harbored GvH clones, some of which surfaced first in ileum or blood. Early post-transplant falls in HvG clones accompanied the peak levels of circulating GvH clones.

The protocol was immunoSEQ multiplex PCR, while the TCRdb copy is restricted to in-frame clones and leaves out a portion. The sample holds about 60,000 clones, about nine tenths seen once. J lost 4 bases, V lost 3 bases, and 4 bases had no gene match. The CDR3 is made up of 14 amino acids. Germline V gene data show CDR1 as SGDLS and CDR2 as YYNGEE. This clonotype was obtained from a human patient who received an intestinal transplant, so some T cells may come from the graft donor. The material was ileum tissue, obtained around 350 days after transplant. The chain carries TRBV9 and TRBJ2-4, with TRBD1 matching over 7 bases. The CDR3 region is CASSAGTEKNIQYF. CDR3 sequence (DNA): TGTGCCAGCAGCGCTGGGACAGAAAAAAACATTCAGTACTTC.